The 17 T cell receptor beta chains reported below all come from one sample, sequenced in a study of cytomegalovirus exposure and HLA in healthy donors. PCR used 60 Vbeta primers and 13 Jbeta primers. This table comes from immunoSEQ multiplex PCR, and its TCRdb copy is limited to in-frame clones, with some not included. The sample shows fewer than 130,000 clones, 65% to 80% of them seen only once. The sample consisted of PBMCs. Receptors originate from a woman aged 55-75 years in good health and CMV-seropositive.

CDR3 nucleotide sequence: TGTGCCAGCAGCCTCCTAGTCTCAGATACGCAGTATTTT. Protein product: CASSLLVSDTQYF. The genes are TRBV6-4 and TRBJ2-3; the D is unclear. The CDR3 extends over 13 amino acids. V was clipped by 6 bases and J by 4 bases, with 11 bases between them. CDR1 MRHNA and CDR2 SNTAGT come from the germline V gene.

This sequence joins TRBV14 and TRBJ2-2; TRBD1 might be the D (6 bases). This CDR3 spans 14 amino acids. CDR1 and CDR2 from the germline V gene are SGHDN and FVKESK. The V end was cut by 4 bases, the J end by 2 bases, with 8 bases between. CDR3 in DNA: TGTGCCAGCAGCCCCGGGACAAACACCGGGGAGCTGTTTTTT. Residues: CASSPGTNTGELFF.

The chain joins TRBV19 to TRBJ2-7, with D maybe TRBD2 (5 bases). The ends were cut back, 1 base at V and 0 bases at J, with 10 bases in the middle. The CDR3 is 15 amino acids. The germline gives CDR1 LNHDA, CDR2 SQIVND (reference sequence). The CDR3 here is CASSIVSGNSYEQYF. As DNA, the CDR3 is TGTGCCAGTAGTATAGTTTCCGGGAACTCCTACGAGCAGTACTTC.

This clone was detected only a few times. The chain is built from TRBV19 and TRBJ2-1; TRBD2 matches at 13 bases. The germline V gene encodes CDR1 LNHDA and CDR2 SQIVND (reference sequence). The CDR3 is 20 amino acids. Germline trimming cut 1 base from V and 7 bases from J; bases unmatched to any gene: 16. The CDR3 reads CASSIVPFWTSGRGDNEQFF. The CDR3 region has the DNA TGTGCCAGTAGTATAGTGCCGTTTTGGACTAGCGGGAGAGGGGATAATGAGCAGTTCTTC.

The DNA of the CDR3 is TGTGCCAGCAGCCCCCGGGACAGGGGGAGTGGTGAGCAGTTCTTC. Translating gives CASSPRDRGSGEQFF. The gene calls are TRBV9 and TRBJ2-1; 11 bases are a match to TRBD1. The CDR3 has 15 amino acids. CDR1 and CDR2 from the germline V gene are SGDLS and YYNGEE. The ends lost 4 bases at V and 9 bases at J; junction bases unmatched: 9.

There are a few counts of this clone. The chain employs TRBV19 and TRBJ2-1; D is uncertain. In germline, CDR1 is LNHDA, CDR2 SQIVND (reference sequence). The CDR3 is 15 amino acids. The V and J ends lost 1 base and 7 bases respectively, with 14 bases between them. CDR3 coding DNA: TGTGCCAGTAGTATAGGTCCGTTGGAGCTTAATGAGCAGTTCTTC. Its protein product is CASSIGPLELNEQFF.

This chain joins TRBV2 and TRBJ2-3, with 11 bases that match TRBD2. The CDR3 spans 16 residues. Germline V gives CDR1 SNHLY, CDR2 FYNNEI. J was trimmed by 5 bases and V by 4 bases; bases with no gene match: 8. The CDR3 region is CASSGGSGRAEDTQYF. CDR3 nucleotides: TGTGCCAGCAGTGGTGGTAGCGGGAGGGCGGAAGATACGCAGTATTTT.

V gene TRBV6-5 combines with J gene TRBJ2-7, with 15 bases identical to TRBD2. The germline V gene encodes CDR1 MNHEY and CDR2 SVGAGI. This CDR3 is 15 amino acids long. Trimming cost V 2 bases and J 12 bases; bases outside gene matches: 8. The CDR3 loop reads CASSYQGTSGRTSYF. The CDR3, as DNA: TGTGCCAGCAGTTACCAGGGGACTAGCGGGAGGACCTCGTACTTC.

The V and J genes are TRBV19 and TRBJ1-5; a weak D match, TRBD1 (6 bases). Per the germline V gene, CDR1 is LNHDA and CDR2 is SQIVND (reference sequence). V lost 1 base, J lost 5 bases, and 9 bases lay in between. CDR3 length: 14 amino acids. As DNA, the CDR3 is TGTGCCAGTAGTATAGGACAGGATGATCAGCCCCAGCATTTT. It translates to CASSIGQDDQPQHF.

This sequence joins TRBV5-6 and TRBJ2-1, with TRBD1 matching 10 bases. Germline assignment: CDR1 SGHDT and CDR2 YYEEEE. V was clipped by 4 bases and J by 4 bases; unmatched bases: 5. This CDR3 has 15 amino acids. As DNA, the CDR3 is TGTGCCAGCAGCCCCGGGACAGGGGAGTACAATGAGCAGTTCTTC. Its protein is CASSPGTGEYNEQFF.

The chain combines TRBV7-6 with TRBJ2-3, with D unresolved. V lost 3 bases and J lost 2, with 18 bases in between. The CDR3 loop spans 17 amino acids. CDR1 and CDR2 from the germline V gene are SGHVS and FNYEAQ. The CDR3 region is CASSFGSTPRHTDTQYF. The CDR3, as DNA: TGTGCCAGCAGCTTTGGTTCGACACCCAGGCACACAGATACGCAGTATTTT. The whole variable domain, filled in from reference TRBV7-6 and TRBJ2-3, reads GAGVSQSPRYKVTKRGQDVALRCDPISGHVSLYWYRQALGQGPEFLTYFNYEAQQDKSGLPNDRFSAERPEGSISTLTIQRTEQRDSAMYRCASSFGSTPRHTDTQYFGPGTRLTVL.

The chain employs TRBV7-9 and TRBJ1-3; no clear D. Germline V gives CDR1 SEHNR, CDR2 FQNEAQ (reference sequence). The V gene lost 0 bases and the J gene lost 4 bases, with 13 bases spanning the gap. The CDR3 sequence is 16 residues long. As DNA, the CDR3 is TGTGCCAGCAGCTTAGCATCTAGCGGGATCGGAAACACCATATATTTT. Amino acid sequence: CASSLASSGIGNTIYF. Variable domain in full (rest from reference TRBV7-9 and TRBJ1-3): DTGVSQNPRHKITKRGQNVTFRCDPISEHNRLYWYRQTLGQGPEFLTYFQNEAQLEKSRLLSDRFSAERPKGSFSTLEIQRTEQGDSAMYLCASSLASSGIGNTIYFGEGSWLTVV.

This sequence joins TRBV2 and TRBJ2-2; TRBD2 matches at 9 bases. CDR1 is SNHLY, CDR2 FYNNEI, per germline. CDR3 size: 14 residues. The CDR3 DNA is TGTGCAAGCGGGGCGGGAGGGGGCACCGGGGAGCTGTTTTTT. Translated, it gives CASGAGGGTGELFF.

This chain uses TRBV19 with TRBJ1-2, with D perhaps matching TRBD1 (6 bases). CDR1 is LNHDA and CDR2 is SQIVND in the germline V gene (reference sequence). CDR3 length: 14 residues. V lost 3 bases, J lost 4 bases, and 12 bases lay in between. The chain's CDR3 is CASSIVGASYGYTF. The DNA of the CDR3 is TGTGCCAGTAGTATTGTGGGGGCGTCCTATGGCTACACCTTC.

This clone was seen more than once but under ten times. CDR3: CAWSTGDYYEQYF. For the CDR3, the DNA is TGTGCCTGGTCGACAGGGGACTACTACGAGCAGTACTTC. The rearrangement uses TRBV30 and TRBJ2-7; possible D gene TRBD1, 8 bases. In germline, CDR1 is GTSNPN, CDR2 SVGIG (reference sequence). The CDR3 totals 13 residues. V was clipped by 5 bases and J by 3 bases, with 14 bases between them.

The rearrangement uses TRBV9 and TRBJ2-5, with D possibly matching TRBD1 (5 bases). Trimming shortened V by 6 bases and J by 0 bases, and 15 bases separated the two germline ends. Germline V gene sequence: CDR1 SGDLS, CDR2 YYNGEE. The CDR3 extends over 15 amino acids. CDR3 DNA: TGTGCCAGCAACCAAAATGGGGCCTACCAAGAGACCCAGTACTTC. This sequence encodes CASNQNGAYQETQYF.

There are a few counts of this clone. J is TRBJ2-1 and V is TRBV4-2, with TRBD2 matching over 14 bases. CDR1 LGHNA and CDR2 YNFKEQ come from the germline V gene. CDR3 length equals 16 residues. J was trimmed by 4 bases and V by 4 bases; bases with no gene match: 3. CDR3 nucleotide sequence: TGTGCCAGCAGCCGGACTAGCGGGAGGAATTACAATGAGCAGTTCTTC. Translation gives CASSRTSGRNYNEQFF.